The rows below give T cell receptor beta chains drawn from one sample of a study of shared clonotypes between healthy human individuals. Libraries were prepared by immunoSEQ multiplex PCR; TCRdb keeps only in-frame clonotypes and omits some of them. The repertoire holds approximately 1.5 million clones, with approximately 98% as singletons. Sequencing was performed on naive CD4+ T cells sorted from blood. The receptors derive from a man between 25 and 39 years old in good health. Both conserved end residues are part of each CDR3. A D gene is named only where the DNA matches it firmly. For some rows the clone size is stated as once, few or many, or as a class when expanded; others skip it.

clone_size,j_call,v_call,d_call,cdr3_aa,cdr3_nt
NA,TRBJ2-1,TRBV11-2,NA,CASTQWSGTSSYNEQFF,TGTGCCAGCACCCAGTGGAGTGGGACCTCTTCCTACAATGAGCAGTTCTTC
NA,TRBJ2-2,TRBV7-2,NA,CASSSINTGELFF,TGTGCCAGCAGCTCCATTAACACCGGGGAGCTGTTTTTT
NA,TRBJ1-2,TRBV5-4,NA,CASSLFRAGYTF,TGTGCCAGCAGCTTGTTCCGGGCTGGCTACACCTTC
NA,TRBJ2-7,TRBV6-1,TRBD1,CASSPDRASYEQYF,TGTGCCAGCAGTCCGGACAGGGCCTCCTACGAGCAGTACTTC
NA,TRBJ2-7,TRBV11-2,NA,CASSLAYEQYF,TGTGCCAGCAGCTTGGCCTACGAGCAGTACTTC
NA,TRBJ2-3,TRBV4-2,NA,CASSQDPGFSTDTQYF,TGTGCCAGCAGCCAAGATCCGGGGTTTAGCACAGATACGCAGTATTTT
NA,TRBJ2-1,TRBV20-1,NA,CSARNRNEQFF,TGCAGTGCTAGAAATCGGAATGAGCAGTTCTTC
NA,TRBJ2-7,TRBV27,NA,CASSLYMDSRLGQYF,TGTGCCAGCAGTTTATATATGGACAGCCGTTTGGGGCAGTACTTC
NA,TRBJ2-1,TRBV6-4,TRBD2,CASSVLSGTYNEQFF,TGTGCCAGCAGCGTTCTTAGCGGGACCTACAATGAGCAGTTCTTC
NA,TRBJ2-7,TRBV10-3,NA,CAISPDRTYEQYF,TGTGCCATCAGTCCCGACAGGACCTACGAGCAGTACTTC
NA,TRBJ2-7,TRBV20-1,TRBD2,CTMRGEGEQYF,TGCACCATGCGGGGGGAGGGCGAGCAGTACTTC
NA,TRBJ1-4,TRBV7-6,TRBD1,CASVRGPGEKLFF,TGTGCCAGCGTGAGGGGGCCAGGGGAAAAACTGTTTTTT
NA,TRBJ2-2,TRBV5-4,NA,CASSGMNTGELFF,TGTGCCAGCAGCGGGATGAACACCGGGGAGCTGTTTTTT
NA,TRBJ2-7,TRBV28,NA,CASSSIYGRTGASSYEQYF,TGTGCCAGCAGTTCTATATATGGAAGGACGGGCGCGAGCTCCTACGAGCAGTACTTC
NA,TRBJ2-3,TRBV5-1,NA,CASSLFTDTQYF,TGCGCCAGCAGCCTTTTCACAGATACGCAGTATTTT
NA,TRBJ2-7,TRBV28,TRBD1,CASSRGTGVDEQYF,TGTGCCAGCAGCCGCGGAACAGGGGTCGACGAGCAGTACTTC
once,TRBJ2-7,TRBV5-1,NA,CASSLGDAGAHEQYF,TGCGCCAGCAGCTTGGGGGATGCGGGGGCTCACGAGCAGTACTTC
NA,TRBJ2-3,TRBV18,TRBD2,CASSPIAGPDTQYF,TGTGCCAGCTCACCAATAGCGGGCCCAGATACGCAGTATTTT
NA,TRBJ2-5,TRBV7-9,TRBD2,CASSFHSGTSGYQETQYF,TGTGCCAGCAGCTTTCACTCGGGGACTAGCGGCTACCAAGAGACCCAGTACTTC
NA,TRBJ2-6,TRBV28,NA,CASSMGYGRISGANVLTF,TGTGCCAGCAGCATGGGATACGGCCGGATCTCTGGGGCCAACGTCCTGACTTTC
NA,TRBJ2-1,TRBV5-1,NA,CASSLARVGPLNNEQFF,TGCGCCAGCAGCTTGGCCAGGGTGGGACCGTTAAACAATGAGCAGTTCTTC
NA,TRBJ2-7,TRBV29-1,TRBD2,CSVVTSSYEQYF,TGCAGCGTAGTGACTAGCTCTTACGAGCAGTACTTC
NA,TRBJ2-2,TRBV29-1,NA,CSVGRPAGELFF,TGCAGCGTTGGACGACCGGCCGGGGAGCTGTTTTTT
NA,TRBJ1-2,TRBV7-3,NA,CASSQGTDYGYTF,TGTGCCAGCAGCCAGGGGACTGACTATGGCTACACCTTC
NA,TRBJ2-2,TRBV7-9,TRBD2,CASSLEKAGVVYTGELFF,TGTGCCAGCAGCCTTGAGAAAGCGGGAGTAGTTTACACCGGGGAGCTGTTTTTT
NA,TRBJ2-7,TRBV23-1,NA,CASSRRDSYEQYF,TGCGCCAGCAGTCGCCGGGATTCCTACGAGCAGTACTTC
NA,TRBJ2-1,TRBV6-1,NA,CASSEIGPQQFF,TGTGCCAGCAGTGAAATCGGACCTCAGCAGTTCTTC
NA,TRBJ2-3,TRBV5-5,TRBD2,CASSRPTSGGNTDTQYF,TGTGCCAGCAGCCGACCGACTAGCGGGGGTAACACAGATACGCAGTATTTT
NA,TRBJ1-5,TRBV7-2,NA,CASSLASGNQPQHF,TGTGCCAGCAGCTTAGCCTCGGGAAATCAGCCCCAGCATTTT
NA,TRBJ1-2,TRBV30,TRBD1,CASRDRGYGYTF,TGTGCCAGCCGGGACAGGGGGTACGGCTACACCTTC
once,TRBJ2-3,TRBV5-6,TRBD2,CASSSGTSRPTDTQYF,TGTGCCAGCAGCTCCGGGACTAGTAGACCCACAGATACGCAGTATTTT
NA,TRBJ2-7,TRBV6-6,NA,CASSYLGQSYEQYF,TGTGCCAGCAGTTATCTAGGACAGTCCTACGAGCAGTACTTC
NA,TRBJ2-3,TRBV28,TRBD2,CASSFLSGRAGGDTQYF,TGTGCCAGCAGTTTTCTGAGCGGGAGGGCCGGAGGGGATACGCAGTATTTT
NA,TRBJ2-6,TRBV7-9,TRBD1,CASSSGTGSSGANVLTF,TGTGCCAGCAGCTCCGGGACAGGCAGCTCTGGGGCCAACGTCCTGACTTTC
NA,TRBJ1-3,TRBV6-5,NA,CASSYSAGEDDTIYF,TGTGCCAGCAGTTACTCAGCAGGGGAGGACGACACCATATATTTT
NA,TRBJ1-2,TRBV5-1,TRBD1,CASSYDRGDSNSYGYTF,TGCGCCAGCAGCTACGACAGGGGGGACTCCAACAGCTATGGCTACACCTTC
NA,TRBJ2-7,TRBV27,NA,CASSPQTDTYEQYF,TGTGCCAGCAGTCCTCAGACAGACACCTACGAGCAGTACTTC
NA,TRBJ2-5,TRBV10-3,TRBD2,CAISEQIAGAGETQYF,TGTGCCATCAGTGAGCAAATAGCGGGAGCGGGAGAGACCCAGTACTTC
once,TRBJ2-1,TRBV25-1,NA,CASKGKVGDNEQFF,TGTGCCAGCAAAGGCAAGGTAGGGGACAATGAGCAGTTCTTC
NA,TRBJ2-7,TRBV2,TRBD2,CASSLPGEGSASYEQYF,TGTGCCAGCAGCCTCCCCGGGGAGGGGTCAGCGTCCTACGAGCAGTACTTC
NA,TRBJ2-1,TRBV7-2,NA,CASSPRWGNNEQFF,TGTGCCAGCAGCCCCCGGTGGGGGAACAATGAGCAGTTCTTC
NA,TRBJ2-2,TRBV11-2,NA,CASSLEYTGELFF,TGTGCCAGCAGCTTAGAGTACACCGGGGAGCTGTTTTTT
once,TRBJ2-1,TRBV12-5,TRBD2,CASGLGTSGNNEQFF,TGTGCTAGTGGTTTGGGCACTAGCGGGAACAATGAGCAGTTCTTC
NA,TRBJ2-3,TRBV10-3,NA,CAISESPTDTQYF,TGTGCCATCAGTGAGAGTCCCACAGATACGCAGTATTTT
NA,TRBJ2-7,TRBV11-3,NA,CASGEGSRPYEQYF,TGTGCCAGTGGTGAGGGATCCCGACCCTACGAGCAGTACTTC
NA,TRBJ2-7,TRBV5-1,NA,CASSLSFPGAHEQYF,TGCGCCAGCAGCTTAAGTTTCCCAGGGGCTCATGAGCAGTACTTC
NA,TRBJ2-2,TRBV19,NA,CASRVGVAGELFF,TGTGCCAGTAGGGTCGGGGTGGCCGGGGAGCTGTTTTTT
NA,TRBJ2-7,TRBV28,NA,CASSLIPRGFEQYF,TGTGCCAGCAGTTTGATTCCTAGGGGTTTCGAGCAGTACTTC
once,TRBJ2-5,TRBV28,NA,CASSQTQGWYQETQYF,TGTGCCAGCAGTCAAACACAGGGCTGGTACCAAGAGACCCAGTACTTC
once,TRBJ2-7,TRBV5-4,TRBD2,CASSYAGTSSREQYF,TGTGCCAGCAGCTACGCCGGGACTAGTTCTCGCGAGCAGTACTTC
NA,TRBJ1-5,TRBV7-2,TRBD1,CASSLRTGDQPQHF,TGTGCCAGCAGCTTAAGGACAGGGGATCAGCCCCAGCATTTT
NA,TRBJ1-2,TRBV6-5,NA,CASSYGGEGGYTF,TGTGCCAGCAGTTACGGGGGAGAAGGAGGCTACACCTTC